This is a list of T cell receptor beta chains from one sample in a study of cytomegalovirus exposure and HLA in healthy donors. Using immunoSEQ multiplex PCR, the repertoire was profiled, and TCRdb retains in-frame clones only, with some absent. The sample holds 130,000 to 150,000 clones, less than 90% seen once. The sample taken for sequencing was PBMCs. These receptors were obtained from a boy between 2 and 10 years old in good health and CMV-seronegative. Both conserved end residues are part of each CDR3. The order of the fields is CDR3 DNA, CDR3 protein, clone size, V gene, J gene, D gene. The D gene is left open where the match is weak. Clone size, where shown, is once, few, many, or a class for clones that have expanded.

TGTGCCAGTAGTATAACAGGGGGCGCCCCGGCGATGAAGAAACTGTTTTTT	CASSITGGAPAMKKLFF	-	TRBV19	TRBJ1-4	TRBD1
TGTGCCAGTAGTAGATCGACAGGGTCCGGAAACACCATATATTTT	CASSRSTGSGNTIYF	-	TRBV19	TRBJ1-3	TRBD1
TGTGCCAGCAGTCCCCCGGCAGGCAGCTTAAGCACGGATACGCAGTATTTT	CASSPPAGSLSTDTQYF	-	TRBV25-1	TRBJ2-3	-
TGTGCCAGCACCAAGGACAGGGGCCTAGAAGCTTTCTTT	CASTKDRGLEAFF	few	TRBV7-8	TRBJ1-1	TRBD1
TGTGCCAGCAGCCTAAAAGGGGGCCACGGTCAGCCCCAGCATTTT	CASSLKGGHGQPQHF	few	TRBV7-9	TRBJ1-5	TRBD1
TGTGCCAGTAGTGCCTGGACTAGCGGGCCCTCCGAGCAGTACTTC	CASSAWTSGPSEQYF	-	TRBV19	TRBJ2-7	TRBD2
TGTGCCAGCAGTCCCCGTTTGCGCCGTAGCGGGAGGGCCGTCATAGATGAGCAGTTCTTC	CASSPRLRRSGRAVIDEQFF	-	TRBV28	TRBJ2-1	TRBD2
TGTGCCAGCAGTGGGGCGGGACAGGGGAAGGATACGCAGTATTTT	CASSGAGQGKDTQYF	-	TRBV28	TRBJ2-3	TRBD1
TGTGCCAGTAGTGTAGGACAGCACCAAGAGACCCAGTACTTC	CASSVGQHQETQYF	-	TRBV19	TRBJ2-5	-
TGTGCCAGCAGCTCGGGGACTGCCATGACTTACGAGCAGTACTTC	CASSSGTAMTYEQYF	-	TRBV7-9	TRBJ2-7	-
TGTGCCAGCAGTGTTAGCGGGGGGGCCAATGAGCAGTTCTTC	CASSVSGGANEQFF	-	TRBV6-4	TRBJ2-1	TRBD2
TGTGCCAGCAGCTTGATAAACACTGAAGCTTTCTTT	CASSLINTEAFF	-	TRBV5-6	TRBJ1-1	-
TGTGCCAGCAGTGGTTACAGGGTCGATGAGCAGTTCTTC	CASSGYRVDEQFF	-	TRBV6-5	TRBJ2-1	-
TGTGCCAGCAGCCTAACGATAGCGGGAGGGCCAAAAGATACGCAGTATTTT	CASSLTIAGGPKDTQYF	-	TRBV13	TRBJ2-3	TRBD2
TGCGCCAGCAGCTTGGCGGGGGGGCTTGAGCAGTACTTC	CASSLAGGLEQYF	-	TRBV5-1	TRBJ2-7	TRBD2
TGTGCTAGTGTTCTGACTAGCGGGACTCGCGAGCAGTACTTC	CASVLTSGTREQYF	-	TRBV12-5	TRBJ2-7	TRBD2
TGTGCCAGCAGCTTATATTTCCTAGGATCGATGCTAGACGTGTACGAGCAGTACTTC	CASSLYFLGSMLDVYEQYF	-	TRBV11-3	TRBJ2-7	-
TGTGCCAGCTCACCATTGACTAGCGGGGGCACAGATACGCAGTATTTT	CASSPLTSGGTDTQYF	-	TRBV18	TRBJ2-3	TRBD2
TGTTCCAGCAGCTCCCAACCCAGGGTGGGCGTCTGGGCCAACGTCCTGACTTTC	CSSSSQPRVGVWANVLTF	-	TRBV7-9	TRBJ2-6	-
TGTGCCAGCAGCTTGGCCGCCAGGGGGCTGACAGATACGCAGTATTTT	CASSLAARGLTDTQYF	-	TRBV5-8	TRBJ2-3	TRBD1
TGTGCCAGTAGTATCTATTCGGGGGGACTAGCGGGGCTCTACGAGCAGTACTTC	CASSIYSGGLAGLYEQYF	-	TRBV19	TRBJ2-7	TRBD2
TGCGCCAGCAGTGACGGGACTAGCGGGGGGGAAACCTACGAGCAGTACTTC	CASSDGTSGGETYEQYF	once	TRBV10-1	TRBJ2-7	TRBD2
TGTGCCAGTAGTAGGGCTAGCGGGTACCAAGAGACCCAGTACTTC	CASSRASGYQETQYF	-	TRBV19	TRBJ2-5	TRBD2
TGCGCCAGCAGTGACTTGGCGGGGGGTCGGATTAATGAGCAGTTCTTC	CASSDLAGGRINEQFF	few	TRBV10-1	TRBJ2-1	TRBD2
TGTGCCAGCAGCCAAGGTTCTAGGAGGAGCAATCAGCCCCAGCATTTT	CASSQGSRRSNQPQHF	-	TRBV4-2	TRBJ1-5	-
TGTGCCACCAGCAGAGAGATTGGGGCTGGAACGTACGAGCAGTACTTC	CATSREIGAGTYEQYF	-	TRBV15	TRBJ2-7	-
TGTGCCAGCAGTTCACAGGGAAACCAGACATATAGCAATCAGCCCCAGCATTTT	CASSSQGNQTYSNQPQHF	-	TRBV28	TRBJ1-5	-
TGTGCCAGCAGGGGGACAGGGACTACCTACGAGCAGTACTTC	CASRGTGTTYEQYF	-	TRBV5-6	TRBJ2-7	TRBD1
TGCGCCAGCAGGAAGCTTGGGGGGACTAGACTCGAGACCCAGTACTTC	CASRKLGGTRLETQYF	-	TRBV5-1	TRBJ2-5	TRBD2
TGTGCCAGCAGTTCGTCTCGCGGGGGCTACAATGAGCAGTTCTTC	CASSSSRGGYNEQFF	few	TRBV6-5	TRBJ2-1	TRBD2
TGTGCCAGCAGCGGCTCAGGGGCGATGCCTTTCTTT	CASSGSGAMPFF	-	TRBV21-1	TRBJ1-1	-
TGTGCCAGCAGAACCGGGACAGGAGAGACCTACGAGCAGTACTTC	CASRTGTGETYEQYF	-	TRBV27	TRBJ2-7	TRBD1
TGCAGCGTTGAAGCATCCAGCGGCGGGGGGGTTTACAATGAGCAGTTCTTC	CSVEASSGGGVYNEQFF	-	TRBV29-1	TRBJ2-1	TRBD2
TGTGCCAGCAGCCTGGGCGGGACAGGGGGTTTATCCTACGAGCAGTACTTC	CASSLGGTGGLSYEQYF	-	TRBV11-2	TRBJ2-7	TRBD1
TGTGCCAGCAGCCCTATCATGGCTAGTAACGAGCAGTACTTC	CASSPIMASNEQYF	-	TRBV14	TRBJ2-7	-
TGCGCCAGCTCGCCTCGCACTATTGGGGCAGGCACAGATACGCAGTATTTT	CASSPRTIGAGTDTQYF	-	TRBV5-1	TRBJ2-3	-
TGTGCCAGCAGCTTCGGGACAGGGGGCAATCAGCCCCAGCATTTT	CASSFGTGGNQPQHF	-	TRBV11-2	TRBJ1-5	TRBD1
TGTGCCAGCAGCTCCGGGACTAGCGCCGCAGATACGCAGTATTTT	CASSSGTSAADTQYF	few	TRBV4-2	TRBJ2-3	TRBD2
TGTGCCAGTAGTACTCTTATCGCGGGATCTAACTATGGCTACACCTTC	CASSTLIAGSNYGYTF	-	TRBV19	TRBJ1-2	-
TGTGCCAGCATTGGGGCCGACGGGTGGAATGAGCAGTTCTTC	CASIGADGWNEQFF	-	TRBV6-6	TRBJ2-1	-
TGTGCCAGTAGTATAAGAGCGGGAATAAGCTACAATGAGCAGTTCTTC	CASSIRAGISYNEQFF	-	TRBV19	TRBJ2-1	TRBD2
TGTGCCAGCAGGGGACTAGCGGCCTCCTACGAGCAGTACTTC	CASRGLAASYEQYF	-	TRBV6-1	TRBJ2-7	TRBD2
TGTGCCAGCAGCTTCAGTAAAGACTCCTACAATGAGCAGTTCTTC	CASSFSKDSYNEQFF	-	TRBV7-6	TRBJ2-1	-